The 22 T cell receptor beta chains reported below all come from one sample, sequenced in a study of blood T cell repertoires in COVID-19. Sequencing used immunoSEQ multiplex PCR; TCRdb keeps in-frame clones, though not all of them. The top ten hold approximately 13% of the sample, which has some 150,000 clones, 70% to 90% seen once. Material: peripheral blood. Every receptor here comes from a man in his sixties with active or convalescent COVID-19.

In the case of this clone: The same CDR3 is also encoded by other DNA sequences in this sample. The rearrangement uses TRBV4-2 and TRBJ1-6, with D possibly being TRBD1 (6 bases). The CDR3 sequence is 15 residues long. In germline, CDR1 is LGHNA, CDR2 YNFKEQ. Trimming stripped 0 bases from V and 7 bases from J, with 10 bases between. CDR3 sequence reads: CASSQDGQPNSPLHF. The CDR3 coding sequence is TGTGCCAGCAGCCAAGATGGACAGCCAAATTCACCCCTCCACTTT.

This chain connects TRBV29-1 to TRBJ2-5; unclear D gene. This CDR3 comprises 13 residues. CDR1 SQVTM and CDR2 ANQGSEA come from the germline V gene. V dropped 3 bases and J dropped 1 base, with 9 bases sitting between them. The CDR3 bases are TGCAGCGTTGAGTCAGGAATCCAAGAGACCCAGTACTTC. It translates to CSVESGIQETQYF.

The chain has TRBV15 and TRBJ2-3; 11 bases fit TRBD2. V dropped 1 base and J dropped 2; count of bases not matched to a gene: 2. Germline loops: CDR1 LNHNV, CDR2 YYDKDF (reference sequence). The length of the CDR3 is 16 residues. CDR3 protein: CATSRGLAGNTDTQYF. CDR3 in DNA: TGTGCCACCAGCAGAGGACTAGCGGGAAACACAGATACGCAGTATTTT.

CDR3 coding DNA: TGTGCCAGCAGGGGAGCTAGCGGGCCCCAAGAGACCCAGTACTTC. It specifies CASRGASGPQETQYF. This rearrangement joins TRBV27 to TRBJ2-5; 8 bases line up with TRBD2. The germline V gene encodes CDR1 MNHEY and CDR2 SMNVEV (reference sequence). The length of the CDR3 is 15 residues. V trimming: 6 bases; J trimming: 1 base; junction bases outside the gene matches: 7.

This chain connects TRBV19 to TRBJ1-2; 7 bases fit TRBD1. V gave up 6 bases and J gave up 4 bases; unmatched junction bases: 5. Germline CDR1 and CDR2: LNHDA and SQIVND (reference sequence). CDR3 length: 13 amino acids. CDR3 sequence: CASSRTGPYGYTF. In nucleotides, the CDR3 is TGTGCCAGTAGCAGGACAGGCCCCTATGGCTACACCTTC.

This chain links TRBV6-1 with TRBJ2-5; tentatively, D is TRBD2 (7 bases). Trimming pared 3 bases from V and 5 bases from J, leaving 16 bases between. CDR3 size: 15 residues. Germline CDR1 and CDR2: MNHNS and SASEGT. The CDR3 loop is CASSEGWGRGETQYF. For the CDR3, the DNA is TGTGCCAGCAGTGAGGGCTGGGGGCGGGGGGAGACCCAGTACTTC.

The V and J genes are TRBV6-5 and TRBJ2-7; 9 bases are a match to TRBD1. The V gene's germline CDR1 is MNHEY and CDR2 SVGAGI. V was pared by 2 bases and J by 3 bases, with 5 bases of the junction left unmatched. This CDR3 has 15 amino acids. DNA of the CDR3: TGTGCCAGCAGTTACACGCGGACAGGGGACTACGAGCAGTACTTC. The encoded protein is CASSYTRTGDYEQYF.

The DNA of the CDR3 is TGCGCCAGCAGTGAAGGGGGTGGTTCACCCCTCCACTTT. This codes for CASSEGGGSPLHF. The chain uses TRBV10-1 and TRBJ1-6, with D possibly being TRBD1 (6 bases). Germline loops: CDR1 WNHNN, CDR2 SYGVQD (reference sequence). The V end was cut by 3 bases, the J end by 9 bases, with 9 bases between. The CDR3 consists of 13 residues.

This clone was detected only once. The chain carries TRBV3-1 (or the pseudogene TRBV3-2) and TRBJ2-3, with TRBD2 as a possible D gene (5 bases). Germline V gives CDR1 LGHDT, CDR2 YNNKEL (reference sequence). V lost 4 bases and J 5 bases, leaving 19 bases between the germline ends. This CDR3 is built from 16 residues. The CDR3 is CASSRTERATGDTQYF. The CDR3 nucleotides read TGTGCCAGCAGCCGAACTGAGAGGGCTACGGGAGATACGCAGTATTTT.

V gene TRBV13 combines with J gene TRBJ2-3; tentatively, D is TRBD2 (5 bases). Looked up from germline, CDR1 is PRHDT and CDR2 is FYEKMQ (reference sequence). Deletions cut 5 bases from V and 3 bases from J, with 15 bases between. The CDR3 is 15 amino acids. CDR3 region: CASSLIGSGTDTQYF. CDR3 DNA: TGTGCCAGCAGCCTAATTGGGAGCGGAACAGATACGCAGTATTTT.

V is TRBV7-2 and J is TRBJ2-7; a possible D gene is TRBD2 (5 bases). V lost 2 bases to trimming and J lost 0 bases, with 8 bases between them. This CDR3 region has 14 residues. CDR1 is SGHTA, CDR2 FQGNSA, per germline. CDR3 coding DNA: TGTGCCAGCAGCTTAAGCCGGGGCTCCTACGAGCAGTACTTC. It is translated as CASSLSRGSYEQYF.

This chain uses TRBV27 with TRBJ2-7; D is uncertain. Germline-derived CDR1 and CDR2 are MNHEY and SMNVEV (reference sequence). CDR3 length: 16 amino acids. Between the trimmed V and J ends, which lost 4 bases and 3 bases, there was a span of 19 bases. The CDR3 DNA is TGTGCCAGCAGTTCCCAACGACTCGGGTCGCACTACGAGCAGTACTTC. This encodes CASSSQRLGSHYEQYF.

The V gene is TRBV7-9, the J gene TRBJ2-1, with TRBD1 matching 10 bases. After removal of 5 bases from V and 7 bases from J, the junction contained 8 bases not matched to a gene. Germline V lookup: CDR1 SEHNR, CDR2 FQNEAQ (reference sequence). This CDR3 is 15 amino acids long. CDR3 nucleotide sequence: TGTGCCAGCAGCGCGGACAGGGGGTATGAGAATGAGCAGTTCTTC. Protein product: CASSADRGYENEQFF.

This clone has a single count. The chain combines TRBV19 with TRBJ2-1, with D maybe TRBD2 (6 bases). The V end lost 6 bases, the J end lost 9 bases, and 12 bases lay between the germline ends. Germline V gene sequence: CDR1 LNHDA, CDR2 SQIVND (reference sequence). The CDR3 spans 12 residues. Here the CDR3 reads CASSRLGLEQFF. The CDR3 nucleotides are TGTGCCAGTAGCCGACTAGGTCTTGAGCAGTTCTTC. The entire variable domain, with the rest obtained from reference TRBV19 and TRBJ2-1, is as follows: DGGITQSPKYLFRKEGQNVTLSCEQNLNHDAMYWYRQDPGQGLRLIYYSQIVNDFQKGDIAEGYSVSREKKESFPLTVTSAQKNPTAFYLCASSRLGLEQFFGPGTRLTVL.

The chain uses TRBV14 and TRBJ1-5; 7 bases are shared with TRBD1. The CDR3 contains 19 residues. After removal of 3 bases from V and 0 bases from J, the junction contained 14 bases not matched to a gene. Germline CDR1 is SGHDN and CDR2 is FVKESK. The CDR3 loop is CASSQPVDRSGFSNQPQHF. CDR3 coding DNA: TGTGCCAGCAGCCAGCCCGTGGACAGGTCAGGCTTTAGCAATCAGCCCCAGCATTTT.

This sequence joins TRBV5-4 and TRBJ1-5; D is perhaps TRBD1 (5 bases). CDR3 length equals 15 residues. V lost 0 bases and J 0 bases, leaving 7 bases between the germline ends. The germline V gene encodes CDR1 SGHNT and CDR2 YYREEE (reference sequence). This CDR3 reads CASSLAGDSNQPQHF. The DNA of the CDR3 is TGTGCCAGCAGCTTGGCGGGGGATAGCAATCAGCCCCAGCATTTT.

This chain joins TRBV2 and TRBJ2-2; 12 nucleotides match TRBD2. The CDR3 extends over 19 amino acids. V dropped 6 bases and J dropped 3; count of bases not matched to a gene: 14. CDR1 is SNHLY, CDR2 FYNNEI, per germline. The CDR3 reads CASRAPGLAGRRDTGELFF. Here the CDR3 DNA reads TGTGCCAGCAGAGCCCCGGGACTAGCGGGCCGGCGGGACACCGGGGAGCTGTTTTTT.

The chain links TRBV3-1 (or the pseudogene TRBV3-2) to TRBJ1-2, with D uncertain. Trimming shortened V by 4 bases and J by 0 bases, and 6 bases separated the two germline ends. CDR3 length: 13 amino acids. CDR1 and CDR2 (germline): LGHDT, YNNKEL (reference sequence). This chain's CDR3 is CASSPTANYGYTF. CDR3 coding DNA: TGTGCCAGCAGCCCTACAGCTAACTATGGCTACACCTTC.

V and J are TRBV5-1 and TRBJ2-1; D gene uncertain. The CDR3 contains 16 residues. CDR1 SGHRS and CDR2 YFSETQ come from the germline V gene. V lost 5 bases to trimming and J lost 8 bases, with 23 bases between them. For the CDR3, the DNA is TGCGCCAGCAGGGGTTCTGGCGGAGCAAGAGGCCATGAGCAGTTCTTC. This sequence encodes CASRGSGGARGHEQFF.

V usage is TRBV28 and J usage is TRBJ1-1, with TRBD1 matching 8 bases. This CDR3 contains 16 residues. The ends lost 5 bases at V and 1 base at J; junction bases unmatched: 9. CDR1 and CDR2 (germline): MDHEN, SYDVKM. The CDR3 loop reads CASSPETGTGNTEAFF. CDR3 in DNA: TGTGCCAGCAGTCCAGAGACCGGGACAGGGAACACTGAAGCTTTCTTT.

This clone appeared a single time. The chain combines TRBV7-9 with TRBJ2-1, with 12 nucleotides matching TRBD1. Looked up from germline, CDR1 is SEHNR and CDR2 is FQNEAQ (reference sequence). V lost 6 bases to trimming and J lost 8 bases; unmatched junction nucleotides: 8. This CDR3 region has 15 residues. CDR3 loop: CASSTGTGGADEQFF. For the CDR3, the DNA is TGTGCCAGCAGTACCGGGACAGGGGGCGCGGATGAGCAGTTCTTC.

In this sample, this clone turned up many times. The chain links TRBV6-5 to TRBJ2-1, with 8 bases matching TRBD1. This CDR3 contains 13 residues. V shed 4 bases and J 4 bases; nucleotides not matched to a gene: 0. CDR1 is MNHEY, CDR2 SVGAGI, per germline. CDR3 loop: CASSWDRYNEQFF. In nucleotides, the CDR3 is TGTGCCAGCAGTTGGGACAGGTACAATGAGCAGTTCTTC.